This TCR beta chain was captured by sequencing in a study of cytomegalovirus exposure and HLA in healthy donors. This clone was seen just once. Primers: 60 Vbeta forward and 13 Jbeta reverse. The data were produced by immunoSEQ multiplex PCR, yet TCRdb's version contains in-frame clones alone and is incomplete. Of fewer than 130,000 clones listed, about 90% are singletons. The CDR3 length is 17 residues. Germline V gives CDR1 MNHEY, CDR2 SMNVEV (reference sequence). Trimming took 4 bases from V and 0 from J; bases not matched to a gene: 12. This receptor was identified in a man between 40 and 49 years old in good health and CMV-seronegative. This rearrangement joins TRBV27 to TRBJ2-7; the match to TRBD1 covers 7 bases. Sequencing was done on a sample of PBMCs. CDR3 in DNA: TGTGCCAGCAGTTCCCCTCCGCCGACAGGGCCCTCCTACGAGCAGTACTTC. It codes for CASSSPPPTGPSYEQYF.